The 16 T cell receptor beta chains reported below all come from one sample, sequenced in a study of T cells in Graves' hyperthyroidism and ophthalmopathy. Amplification yielded TCR beta CDR3 regions, with RNA transcripts as the source. A first-round RT-PCR of the TCR CDR3 used the HTBI primer set. TCRdb re-called the multiplex PCR reads with MiXCR, one entry per CDR3 protein. Here the sample spans roughly 630,000 distinct CDR3 sequences, less than 20% being singletons. Sequencing was performed on blood. All receptors derive from a young woman with Graves' hyperthyroidism.

This clonotype was picked up many times. At one of its ends the junction is not consistent with the germline gene, which may arise from a read error. The CDR3 DNA follows: TGCAGTACTAGGCTCCCGGGGTTGAACATTCAGTACTTC. Protein product: CSTRLPGLNIQYF. The genes are TRBV20-1 and TRBJ2-4; tentatively, D is TRBD2 (5 bases). The CDR3 runs 13 residues. Germline-derived CDR1 and CDR2 are DFQATT and SNEGSKA (reference sequence).

The table lists this clonotype with a few counts. CDR3: CASSQLEGYEELFF. The CDR3 nucleotides are TGCGCCAGCAGCCAACTTGAGGGGTACGAGGAGCTGTTTTTT. V is TRBV4-1 and J is TRBJ2-2; D is possibly TRBD1 or TRBD2 (5 bases each). This CDR3 spans 14 amino acids. Germline V gene lookup returns CDR1 MGHRA and CDR2 YSYEKL. With 2 bases removed from V and 10 bases from J, the gap between germline ends came to 14 bases.

This rearrangement joins TRBV19 to TRBJ2-7; 12 nucleotides line up with TRBD1. The V segment lost 5 bases and the J segment 0 bases; nucleotides outside the gene matches: 5. This CDR3 is 16 amino acids long. Germline V CDR1 and CDR2: LNHDA, SQIVND (reference sequence). CDR3 nucleotides: TGTGCCAGTAGTTCCTCGGGACAGGGGGCCTCCTACGAGCAGTACTTC. This gives the protein CASSSSGQGASYEQYF.

This clonotype was counted ten times or more. The chain has TRBV7-8 and TRBJ2-3; D gene ambiguous. CDR1 is SGHVS and CDR2 is FQNEAQ in the germline V gene. The CDR3 contains 15 residues. Trimming removed 1 base from V and 2 bases from J, with 10 bases in between. CDR3 DNA: TGTGCCAGCAGCTTAGAGGGCGGTTACACAGATACGCAGTATTTT. This encodes CASSLEGGYTDTQYF.

This clonotype was observed a few times. CDR3 sequence (DNA): TGTGCCAGCAGTTTATCGTTCAGGGCGGCAGATACGCAGTATTTT. It codes for CASSLSFRAADTQYF. The V call is TRBV2, the J call TRBJ2-3; a possible D gene is TRBD1 (5 bases). With 5 bases removed from V and 4 bases from J, the gap between germline ends came to 16 bases. The CDR3 has 15 amino acids. CDR1 is SNHLY, CDR2 FYNNEI, per germline.

This clonotype was seen ten or more times. The chain links TRBV7-2 to TRBJ2-2; TRBD2 aligns across 12 bases. This CDR3 comprises 15 residues. Germline V gene data show CDR1 as SGHTA and CDR2 as FQGNSA. Trimming removed 5 bases from V and 5 bases from J; junction bases left unmatched: 3. CDR3 region: CASSRTSGITGELFF. CDR3 sequence (DNA): TGTGCCAGCAGCCGGACTAGCGGGATAACCGGGGAGCTGTTTTTT.

This clonotype showed up many times. The chain links TRBV11-1 to TRBJ1-1; tentatively, D is TRBD1 (5 bases). The CDR3 has 13 amino acids. V was trimmed by 8 bases and J by 2 bases, leaving 12 bases between them. Germline CDR1 SGHAT, CDR2 FQDESV (reference sequence). CDR3: CASGRGFNTEAFF. As DNA, the CDR3 is TGTGCCAGCGGAAGGGGCTTTAACACTGAAGCTTTCTTT.

A few counts support this clonotype. V and J are TRBV10-1 and TRBJ1-5; TRBD1 aligns across 8 bases. Germline loops: CDR1 WNHNN, CDR2 SYGVQD (reference sequence). The CDR3 is 18 amino acids. Germline trimming cut 3 bases from V and 3 bases from J; bases unmatched to any gene: 13. The CDR3 protein is CASSDSTTGEDHNQPQHF. Here the CDR3 DNA reads TGCGCCAGCAGTGATTCGACGACAGGGGAGGACCACAATCAGCCCCAGCATTTT.

This clonotype was observed a handful of times. The V gene is TRBV10-2, the J gene TRBJ1-1; D may be TRBD1 (5 bases). V lost 7 bases, J lost 3 bases, and 6 bases lay in between. Per the germline V gene, CDR1 is WSHSY and CDR2 is SAAADI. The CDR3 runs to 11 residues. The CDR3 here is CASKGDTEAFF. DNA of the CDR3: TGCGCCAGCAAAGGGGACACTGAAGCTTTCTTT.

This clonotype was detected only a few times. The chain combines TRBV20-1 with TRBJ2-7, with a possible D match to TRBD1 (5 bases). Germline assignment: CDR1 DFQATT and CDR2 SNEGSKA (reference sequence). The V end was cut by 0 bases, the J end by 2 bases, with 14 bases between. The CDR3 consists of 15 residues. The CDR3 bases are TGCAGTGCTAGAGATTATCACAGGCCCACCTACGAGCAGTACTTC. Translated: CSARDYHRPTYEQYF.

This clonotype was found a few times. The genes are TRBV14 and TRBJ2-3; no firm D call. Germline assignment: CDR1 SGHDN and CDR2 FVKESK. This CDR3 has 13 residues. The germline V and J ends were trimmed by 6 bases and 1 base, with 8 bases remaining between them. The CDR3 bases are TGTGCCAGCAGTGGATGGGGCACAGATACGCAGTATTTT. Amino acids: CASSGWGTDTQYF. Using reference TRBV14 and TRBJ2-3 for the parts outside the CDR3, the full variable domain is EAGVTQFPSHSVIEKGQTVTLRCDPISGHDNLYWYRRVMGKEIKFLLHFVKESKQDESGMPNNRFLAERTGGTYSTLKVQPAELEDSGVYFCASSGWGTDTQYFGPGTRLTVL.

The table lists this clonotype with many counts. V gene TRBV6-5 combines with J gene TRBJ2-7, with 7 bases that match TRBD1. This CDR3 has 15 amino acids. J was trimmed by 4 bases and V by 0 bases; bases with no gene match: 6. CDR1 and CDR2 (germline): MNHEY, SVGAGI. The CDR3 loop is CASSYSKGALYEQYF. The CDR3 DNA is TGTGCCAGCAGTTACTCCAAGGGGGCACTTTACGAGCAGTACTTC.

The CDR3 protein is CASGLPGQGARSGANVLTF. CDR3 nucleotides: TGTGCTAGTGGTTTGCCAGGACAGGGGGCCCGCTCTGGGGCCAACGTCCTGACTTTC. The chain has TRBV12-5 and TRBJ2-6; 11 nucleotides align to TRBD1. Losses at the gene ends were 2 bases for V and 0 bases for J; bases not matched to a gene: 6. CDR1 and CDR2 (germline): LGHNT, FRNRAP. CDR3 length: 19 amino acids.

This clonotype has ten or more counts. V is TRBV13 and J is TRBJ2-1, with D perhaps assigned TRBD1 or TRBD2 (5 bases each). There are 16 residues in the CDR3. V gave up 6 bases and J gave up 3 bases, with 18 bases separating them. Germline V gene data show CDR1 as PRHDT and CDR2 as FYEKMQ (reference sequence). Here the CDR3 reads CASRPRGEYGYNEQFF. The CDR3 bases are TGTGCCAGCAGACCCAGAGGGGAGTATGGCTACAATGAGCAGTTCTTC.

This clonotype was detected many times. The rearrangement uses TRBV6-2 or TRBV6-3 and TRBJ2-7; TRBD1 might be the D (6 bases). The length of the CDR3 is 16 residues. V dropped 0 bases and J dropped 5 bases, with 17 bases sitting between them. Germline V gives CDR1 MNHEY, CDR2 SVGEGT. This CDR3 reads CASSYSISRGSDEQYF. In DNA form, the CDR3 reads TGTGCCAGCAGTTACTCGATCAGCAGGGGAAGTGACGAGCAGTACTTC.

The J gene is TRBJ2-1, the V gene TRBV28, with D possibly TRBD2 on 6 matching bases. The length of the CDR3 is 17 residues. Trimming removed 3 bases at V and 0 bases at J, with 15 bases between. The germline V gene has CDR1 MDHEN and CDR2 SYDVKM. As DNA, the CDR3 is TGTGCCAGCAGTTTGCCCATAGCCGGGAGCTCCTACAATGAGCAGTTCTTC. Translating gives CASSLPIAGSSYNEQFF.